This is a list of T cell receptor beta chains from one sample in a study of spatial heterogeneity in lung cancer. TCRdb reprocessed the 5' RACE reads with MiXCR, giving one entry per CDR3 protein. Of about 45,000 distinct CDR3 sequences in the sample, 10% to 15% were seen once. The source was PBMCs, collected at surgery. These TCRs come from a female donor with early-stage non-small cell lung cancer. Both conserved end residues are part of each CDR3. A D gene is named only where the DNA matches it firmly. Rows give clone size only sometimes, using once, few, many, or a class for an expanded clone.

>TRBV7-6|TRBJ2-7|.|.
CASSPGQTYEQYF
TGTGCCAGCAGCCCAGGACAGACCTACGAGCAGTACTTC
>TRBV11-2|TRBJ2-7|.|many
CASSPIVLESSYEQYF
TGTGCCAGCAGCCCCATTGTACTAGAGAGCTCCTACGAGCAGTACTTC
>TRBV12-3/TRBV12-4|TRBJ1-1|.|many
CASTLRGGRDTEAFF
TGTGCCAGCACCCTTCGGGGGGGCCGAGACACTGAAGCTTTCTTT
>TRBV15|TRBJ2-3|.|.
CATSSPFSLGGASTDTQYF
TGTGCCACCAGCAGCCCCTTCTCCCTCGGCGGGGCTAGCACAGATACGCAGTATTTT
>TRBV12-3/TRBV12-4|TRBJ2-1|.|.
CASSLRQNNEQFF
TGTGCCAGCAGTTTAAGACAGAACAATGAGCAGTTCTTC
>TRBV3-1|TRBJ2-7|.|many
CASSPEGLYEQYF
TGTGCCAGCAGTCCGGAGGGACTCTACGAGCAGTACTTC
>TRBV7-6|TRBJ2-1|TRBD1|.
CASSRDPTGWNEQFF
TGTGCCAGCAGTCGAGACCCGACAGGGTGGAATGAGCAGTTCTTC
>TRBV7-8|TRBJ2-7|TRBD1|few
CATRGRGLEQYF
TGTGCCACGCGGGGCAGGGGGCTAGAGCAGTACTTC
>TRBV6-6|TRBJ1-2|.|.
CASSYSDGYTF
TGTGCCAGCAGTTACTCTGATGGCTACACCTTC
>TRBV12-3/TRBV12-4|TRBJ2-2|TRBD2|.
CASSLGLAGGPTGELFF
TGTGCCAGCAGTTTAGGCCTAGCGGGGGGACCGACCGGGGAGCTGTTTTTT
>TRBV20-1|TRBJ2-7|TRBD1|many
CSASRGLSSYEQYF
TGCAGTGCTAGTAGGGGGCTGAGCTCCTACGAGCAGTACTTC
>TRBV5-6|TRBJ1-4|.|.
CASSLAAATNEKLFF
TGTGCCAGCAGCTTGGCGGCCGCAACTAATGAAAAACTGTTTTTT
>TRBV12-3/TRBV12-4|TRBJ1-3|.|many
CASSFNPGNTIYF
TGTGCCAGCAGTTTTAACCCTGGAAACACCATATATTTT
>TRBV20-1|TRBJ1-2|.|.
CSARSSPYGYTF
TGCAGTGCTAGAAGTTCCCCCTATGGCTACACCTTC
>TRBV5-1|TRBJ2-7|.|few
CASSLTPDRTYEQYF
TGCGCCAGCAGCTTGACCCCGGACAGAACCTACGAGCAGTACTTC
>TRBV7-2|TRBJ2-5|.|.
CASRVSSVETQYF
TGTGCCAGCAGGGTTTCTAGCGTAGAGACCCAGTACTTC
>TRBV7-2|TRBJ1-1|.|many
CASSFQGGVGTEAFF
TGTGCCAGCAGCTTTCAGGGTGGGGTCGGAACTGAAGCTTTCTTT
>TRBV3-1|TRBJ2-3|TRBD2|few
CASSHAGASGGFTSTDTQYF
TGTGCCAGCAGCCACGCAGGGGCTAGCGGGGGGTTCACTAGCACAGATACGCAGTATTTT
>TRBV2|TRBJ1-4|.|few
CASSDLDGPNEKLFF
TGTGCCAGCAGTGATTTGGACGGACCAAATGAAAAACTGTTTTTT
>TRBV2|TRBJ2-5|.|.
CASSGGRQETQYF
TGTGCCAGCAGCGGCGGGCGCCAAGAGACCCAGTACTTC
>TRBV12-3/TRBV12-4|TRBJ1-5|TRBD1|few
CASSARDRGPQAQHF
TGTGCCAGCAGTGCCCGGGACAGGGGGCCCCAGGCCCAGCATTTT
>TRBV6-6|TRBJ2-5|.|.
CASSPPRGEGETQYF
TGTGCCAGCAGTCCCCCCAGGGGAGAGGGAGAGACCCAGTACTTC
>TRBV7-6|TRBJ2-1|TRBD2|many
CASSSGLAGSSYNEQFF
TGTGCCAGCAGCTCGGGACTAGCGGGGAGCTCCTACAATGAGCAGTTCTTC
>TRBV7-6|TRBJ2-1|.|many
CASSSSSYNEQFF
TGTGCCAGCAGCTCGAGTAGCTACAATGAGCAGTTCTTC
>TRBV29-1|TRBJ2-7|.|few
CSVERGQGGYEQYF
TGCAGCGTTGAAAGGGGGCAGGGAGGCTACGAGCAGTACTTC
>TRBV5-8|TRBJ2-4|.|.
CASSFPLAKNIQYF
TGTGCCAGCAGCTTTCCTCTAGCCAAAAACATTCAGTACTTC
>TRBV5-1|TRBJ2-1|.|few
CASSRDQYNEQFF
TGCGCCAGCAGCCGGGACCAGTACAATGAGCAGTTCTTC
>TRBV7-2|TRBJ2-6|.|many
CASSPAFSGANVLTF
TGTGCCAGCAGCCCTGCCTTCTCTGGGGCCAACGTCCTGACTTTC
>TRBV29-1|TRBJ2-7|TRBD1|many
CSAAGQASYEQYF
TGCAGCGCCGCGGGACAGGCGTCCTACGAGCAGTACTTC
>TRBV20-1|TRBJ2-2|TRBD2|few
CSVPSGGAVGELFF
TGCAGTGTCCCTAGCGGGGGGGCCGTCGGGGAGCTGTTTTTT
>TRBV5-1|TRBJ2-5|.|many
CASSFTGETQYF
TGCGCCAGCAGCTTCACGGGAGAGACCCAGTACTTC
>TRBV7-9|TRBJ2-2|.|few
CASSPLRDIVYTGELFF
TGTGCCAGCAGTCCCCTTCGGGACATCGTCTACACCGGGGAGCTGTTTTTT
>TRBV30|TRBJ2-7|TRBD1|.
CAWTDRPAYEQYF
TGTGCCTGGACGGACAGGCCAGCCTACGAGCAGTACTTC
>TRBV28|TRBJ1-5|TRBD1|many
CASSFTGGNQPQHF
TGTGCCAGCAGTTTCACAGGGGGGAATCAGCCCCAGCATTTT
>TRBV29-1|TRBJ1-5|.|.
CSVEADSPDQPQHF
TGCAGCGTTGAAGCGGACAGCCCCGATCAGCCCCAGCATTTT
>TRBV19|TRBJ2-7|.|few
CASRTDTPAYEQYF
TGTGCCAGTAGAACAGACACCCCGGCATACGAGCAGTACTTC
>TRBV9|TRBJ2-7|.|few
CASSVGGVDEQYF
TGTGCCAGCAGCGTAGGTGGGGTGGACGAGCAGTACTTC
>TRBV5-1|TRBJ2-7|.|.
CASSLPTQTYEQYF
TGCGCCAGCAGCTTGCCGACACAAACCTACGAGCAGTACTTC
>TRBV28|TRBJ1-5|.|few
CASSLLRGETNQPQHF
TGTGCCAGCAGTTTATTACGAGGGGAAACCAATCAGCCCCAGCATTTT
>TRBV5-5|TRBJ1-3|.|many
CASSGGRALSGNTIYF
TGTGCCAGCAGCGGGGGACGGGCCCTCTCTGGAAACACCATATATTTT
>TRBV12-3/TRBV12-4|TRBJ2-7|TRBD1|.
CASSTGTGSHYEQYF
TGTGCCAGCAGTACCGGGACAGGGTCCCACTACGAGCAGTACTTC
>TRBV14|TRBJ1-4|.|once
CASSQGKRATNEKLFF
TGTGCCAGCAGCCAAGGGAAACGGGCAACTAATGAAAAACTGTTTTTT
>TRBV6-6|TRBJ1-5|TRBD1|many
CASSYGTAKSNQPQHF
TGTGCCAGCAGTTACGGGACAGCGAAAAGCAATCAGCCCCAGCATTTT